This entry is about one T cell receptor (beta chain). The data originate from a study of shared clonotypes between healthy human individuals. Looked up from germline, CDR1 is SNHLY and CDR2 is FYNNEI. This CDR3 spans 13 amino acids. Between the trimmed V and J ends, which lost 2 bases and 3 bases, there was a span of 7 bases. Clones were sequenced by immunoSEQ multiplex PCR, and TCRdb holds only the in-frame ones, with some missing. The sample lists hundreds of thousands of clones, more than 95% occurring once. The receptor's source is a woman aged 30 to 39 in good health. The specimen was naive CD4+ T cells sorted from blood. The subset: CD45RA+ positively selected. The V gene is TRBV2, the J gene TRBJ1-1; D remains ambiguous. The DNA for the CDR3 is TGTGCCAGCAGTGAATCCAGCTACACTGAAGCTTTCTTT. This encodes CASSESSYTEAFF. The full variable domain, completed using reference TRBV2 and TRBJ1-1, is EPEVTQTPSHQVTQMGQEVILRCVPISNHLYFYWYRQILGQKVEFLVSFYNNEISEKSEIFDDQFSVERPDGSNFTLKIRSTKLEDSAMYFCASSESSYTEAFFGQGTRLTVV.